Below are 9 T cell receptor beta chains sequenced from a single sample in a study of CD8+CD57+ T cells in acquired aplastic anemia. The sequenced patients had an expansion of CD8+CD57+ cells seen by flow cytometry. Genomic DNA templated the TCR beta VDJ and CDR3 profiling. MiXCR was run by TCRdb on the reads, yielding one entry per CDR3 protein. The repertoire has roughly 200,000 distinct CDR3 sequences, roughly two thirds of them found once; the top ten carry 58%. Sequenced sample: sorted CD4+, CD8+, or CD8+CD57+ T cells (not recorded which) from PBMCs. The receptor set was obtained from a human donor with aplastic anemia.

This clonotype was seen a handful of times. The CDR3 reads CATSRGSNSPLHF. The CDR3 nucleotides are TGTGCCACCAGCAGAGGATCGAATTCACCCCTCCACTTT. The V gene is TRBV15, the J gene TRBJ1-6; D not resolved. The CDR3 covers 13 residues. CDR1 LNHNV and CDR2 YYDKDF come from the germline V gene (reference sequence). Trimming pared 1 base from V and 7 bases from J, leaving 5 bases between.

The chain joins TRBV7-3 to TRBJ2-5; 8 positions match TRBD2. V lost 1 base, J lost 9 bases, and 7 bases stayed unmatched. The germline CDR1 and CDR2 sequences are SGHTA and FQGTGA. There are 14 residues in the CDR3. The CDR3 spells CASSLNGAGGAQYF. As DNA, the CDR3 is TGTGCCAGCAGCTTAAATGGTGCCGGGGGGGCCCAGTACTTC.

The chain links TRBV19 to TRBJ2-1, with TRBD1 matching 9 bases. V lost 6 bases and J lost 3; bases outside the gene matches: 6. Germline V gene lookup returns CDR1 LNHDA and CDR2 SQIVND (reference sequence). The CDR3 contains 15 residues. This CDR3 reads CASRKPGQGYNEQFF. For the CDR3, the DNA is TGTGCCAGTAGGAAGCCGGGACAGGGCTACAATGAGCAGTTCTTC.

V gene TRBV14 combines with J gene TRBJ1-6; 8 nucleotides line up with TRBD1. V was pared by 1 base and J by 7 bases, with 3 bases of the junction left unmatched. The germline V gene encodes CDR1 SGHDN and CDR2 FVKESK. The CDR3 runs 15 residues. The CDR3 region is CASSQVRQGNSPLHF. The CDR3 DNA is TGTGCCAGCAGCCAAGTTCGACAGGGGAATTCACCCCTCCACTTT. Full variable domain (missing parts from reference TRBV14 and TRBJ1-6): EAGVTQFPSHSVIEKGQTVTLRCDPISGHDNLYWYRRVMGKEIKFLLHFVKESKQDESGMPNNRFLAERTGGTYSTLKVQPAELEDSGVYFCASSQVRQGNSPLHFGNGTRLTVT.

The CDR3 loop reads CASSSGGGRETQYF. Written as DNA, the CDR3 is TGTGCCAGCAGCAGCGGAGGGGGGCGAGAGACCCAGTACTTC. The gene calls are TRBV24-1 and TRBJ2-5; TRBD1 or TRBD2 may be the D gene (6 bases each). Trimming shortened V by 11 bases and J by 4 bases, and 19 bases separated the two germline ends. CDR1 KGHDR and CDR2 SFDVKD come from the germline V gene. The CDR3 runs 14 residues.

The rearrangement uses TRBV15 and TRBJ2-7, with D possibly being TRBD2 (5 bases). The CDR3 runs to 13 residues. Germline CDR1 is LNHNV and CDR2 is YYDKDF (reference sequence). V dropped 1 base and J dropped 5 bases, with 9 bases sitting between them. The CDR3 nucleotides read TGTGCCACCAGCAGAGCGGCCGGGAACGAGCAGTACTTC. It yields the protein CATSRAAGNEQYF.

This clonotype came up a few times. The gene calls are TRBV7-6 and TRBJ2-6; D tentatively reads TRBD1 or TRBD2 (5 bases each). V dropped 2 bases and J dropped 2 bases, with 7 bases sitting between them. CDR3 size: 15 residues. Germline V CDR1 and CDR2: SGHVS, FNYEAQ. CDR3 nucleotide sequence: TGTGCCAGCAGCTTACAGGGAGCTGGGGCCAACGTCCTGACTTTC. It specifies CASSLQGAGANVLTF. Variable domain in full (rest from reference TRBV7-6 and TRBJ2-6): GAGVSQSPRYKVTKRGQDVALRCDPISGHVSLYWYRQALGQGPEFLTYFNYEAQQDKSGLPNDRFSAERPEGSISTLTIQRTEQRDSAMYRCASSLQGAGANVLTFGAGSRLTVL.

The J gene is TRBJ2-7, the V gene TRBV27; D is possibly TRBD1 (9 bases). Trimming removed 3 bases at V and 2 bases at J, with 23 bases between. Germline V gene sequence: CDR1 MNHEY, CDR2 SMNVEV (reference sequence). This CDR3 has 18 amino acids. CDR3 residues: CASSFSGGTGQGTYEQYF. CDR3 DNA: TGTGCCAGCAGTTTCTCGGGGGGGACGGGACAGGGTACCTACGAGCAGTACTTC.

The chain employs TRBV20-1 and TRBJ2-1, with 7 bases matching TRBD1. The V and J ends lost 5 bases and 6 bases, in that order; junction bases with no gene match: 7. This CDR3 spans 13 amino acids. Germline CDR1 DFQATT, CDR2 SNEGSKA (reference sequence). As DNA, the CDR3 is TGCAGTGCTCCAAGACAGGGTCTCAATGAGCAGTTCTTC. Encoded protein: CSAPRQGLNEQFF.